This T cell receptor beta chain was recovered during a study of blood T cell repertoires in COVID-19. About the study: Acute-phase and convalescent COVID-19 samples originated in the United States, Italy and Spain. Nucleic acid was either cDNA or gDNA, and it came from T cells, B-cell-depleted T cells, or PBMCs.

As originally analysed: It was from reference gene primer amplification that nucleated cell counts were estimated. The data were produced by immunoSEQ multiplex PCR, yet TCRdb's version contains in-frame clones alone and is incomplete. V and J calls and clone size are as listed in that table; D and trimming were resolved from the DNA. The sample records hundreds of thousands of clones, approximately 87% being singletons. Germline V gene lookup returns CDR1 MGHDK and CDR2 SYGVNS. V was clipped by 6 bases and J by 7 bases; unmatched bases: 13. This CDR3 has 15 amino acids. This sequence joins TRBV25-1 and TRBJ2-3, with 7 positions matching TRBD1. The TCR originated in a woman in her thirties or forties who had recovered from COVID-19. The sequencing sample was made of peripheral blood. This CDR3 is CASRPPAWDRHTQYF. CDR3 DNA sequence: TGTGCCAGCAGGCCCCCCGCGTGGGACAGACATACGCAGTATTTT.